Following are 9 T cell receptor beta chains from one sample sequenced in a study of vaccination and CD4 T cells after COVID-19. Treatment indicated: roughly 10-day PBMC culture with coronavirus spike peptide pools or control peptides (ViraFEST assay). Their cognate antigens are unknown. At the Johns Hopkins FTIC core, DNA taken from cultured CD4+ T cells was sequenced by way of the Oncomine TCR Beta short-read assay. TCRdb ran MiXCR on the PCR reads and lists one entry per CDR3 protein. This sample has approximately 16,000 distinct CDR3 sequences, with about four fifths found just once. This specimen was CD4+ T cells from blood, cultured in vitro, taken after SARS-CoV-2 vaccination. The receptors originated from a human donor who received a COVID-19 vaccine.

CDR3 loop: CSARDQGAHSGNTIYF. The CDR3, as DNA: TGCAGTGCTAGAGATCAGGGAGCCCACTCTGGAAACACCATATATTTT. The J gene is TRBJ1-3, the V gene TRBV20-1; tentative D call: TRBD1 (5 bases). Deletions cut 0 bases from V and 0 bases from J, with 12 bases between. This CDR3 contains 16 residues. In germline, CDR1 is DFQATT, CDR2 SNEGSKA (reference sequence).

This clonotype has just a few counts. The gene calls are TRBV6-1 and TRBJ1-3; tentatively, D is TRBD1 (5 bases). Trimming stripped 6 bases from V and 0 bases from J, with 18 bases between. The CDR3 runs 17 residues. The V gene's germline CDR1 is MNHNS and CDR2 SASEGT. This CDR3 reads CASRSGTTADSGNTIYF. DNA of the CDR3: TGTGCCAGCAGATCCGGGACTACTGCCGACTCTGGAAACACCATATATTTT.

V is TRBV11-1 and J is TRBJ1-1; 10 bases match TRBD1. V lost 2 bases and J lost 0; bases outside the gene matches: 6. Germline assignment: CDR1 SGHAT and CDR2 FQDESV (reference sequence). CDR3 length: 17 residues. The CDR3 loop is CASSLRQGATMNTEAFF. CDR3 bases: TGTGCCAGCAGCTTACGACAGGGGGCTACCATGAACACTGAAGCTTTCTTT.

As for this clonotype: A junction boundary mismatches the germline segment, possibly from a read error. The chain is built from TRBV20-1 and TRBJ2-5, with 7 bases aligning to TRBD2. Germline V lookup: CDR1 DFQATT, CDR2 SNEGSKA (reference sequence). The CDR3 sequence is 17 residues long. This CDR3 reads CSAKVPLARPFQETQYF. CDR3 bases: TGCAGTGCTAAAGTCCCACTAGCGAGGCCCTTCCAAGAGACTCAGTACTTC.

This chain uses TRBV30 with TRBJ1-2, with D perhaps matching TRBD1 (6 bases). The CDR3 is 14 residues long. The germline V gene encodes CDR1 GTSNPN and CDR2 SVGIG (reference sequence). The ends were cut back, 4 bases at V and 1 base at J, with 13 bases in the middle. CDR3: CAWTRTDHNYGYTF. The CDR3 DNA reads as TGTGCCTGGACCCGGACAGATCATAACTATGGCTACACCTTC.

This rearrangement joins TRBV4-1 to TRBJ1-5; no firm D call. This CDR3 is 16 amino acids long. V was pared by 0 bases and J by 6 bases, with 15 bases between. Per the germline V gene, CDR1 is MGHRA and CDR2 is YSYEKL. CDR3 region: CASSQDFWQLRQPQHF. The CDR3 DNA sequence: TGCGCCAGCAGCCAAGACTTCTGGCAGTTACGTCAGCCCCAGCATTTT.

Written as DNA, the CDR3 is TGTGCCAGCAGCTTTTGGAGGGTAGGGCGCCTTGGCAGGCAGAACACTGAAGCTTTCTTT. Amino acids: CASSFWRVGRLGRQNTEAFF. The chain uses TRBV11-2 and TRBJ1-1, with unresolved D. Between the trimmed V and J ends, which lost 3 bases and 1 base, there was a span of 27 bases. Germline V CDR1 and CDR2: SGHAT, FQNNGV. The CDR3 loop spans 20 amino acids.

This chain joins TRBV30 and TRBJ1-6; 9 bases are a match to TRBD1. Germline V CDR1 and CDR2: GTSNPN, SVGIG (reference sequence). The J segment lost 9 bases and the V segment lost 6 bases, leaving 18 bases of the junction unmatched. CDR3 length: 17 residues. The CDR3 sequence: CACRSLTGTGRASPLHF. The CDR3 DNA reads TGTGCCTGTAGGAGCCTTACCGGGACAGGGAGGGCTTCACCCCTCCACTTT. The full variable domain, completed using reference TRBV30 and TRBJ1-6, is SQTIHQWPATLVQPVGSPLSLECTVEGTSNPNLYWYRQAAGRGLQLLFYSVGIGQISSEVPQNLSASRPQDRQFILSSKKLLLSDSGFYLCACRSLTGTGRASPLHFGNGTRLTVT.

This rearrangement joins TRBV15 to TRBJ2-7, with a weak D call TRBD1 (7 bases). The V end lost 5 bases, the J end lost 3 bases, and 11 bases lay between the germline ends. The CDR3 consists of 13 residues. The V gene's germline CDR1 is LNHNV and CDR2 YYDKDF (reference sequence). The DNA of the CDR3 is TGTGCCACCAGCGCGGGACAGTACTACGAGCAGTACTTC. As protein: CATSAGQYYEQYF.